This T cell receptor beta chain was obtained from a study of human T cells and chemical hapten exposure. The wider study: Per-sample TCR yields varied mainly from small pooled library volume differences.

The sample's time point: pre-sensitization, week 0. Documented treatment: therapeutic diphenylcyclopropenone sensitization with weekly scalp DPC. TCRdb re-analysed the RACE reads in MiXCR, keeping a single row per CDR3 protein. The sample consists of approximately 180,000 distinct CDR3 sequences, approximately 31% of them appearing once. Study-wide findings and caveats: The study found that DPC sensitization did not change TCRs above 1 in 1000 frequency. More PT1 expanded TCRs went with higher patch test scores. Relative to control repertoires, expanded TCRs gave rise to significantly more large CDR3 similarity clusters.

Trimming removed 4 bases from V and 4 bases from J, with 10 bases in between. The CDR3 consists of 13 residues. Germline CDR1 is MNHEY and CDR2 is SMNVEV (reference sequence). The table lists this clonotype with a count of one. Antigen specificity is unknown. The chain recombines TRBV27 with TRBJ1-1; D call uncertain. The input for sequencing was whole blood, taken in connection with sensitization to the hapten diphenylcyclopropenone (DPC). The TCR comes from a woman aged 25 to 39 with alopecia areata. Some clones in this sample may be carry-over from other donors' samples. This CDR3 reads CASSSNSGTEAFF. DNA of the CDR3: TGTGCCAGCAGTTCCAACAGCGGCACTGAAGCTTTCTTT.